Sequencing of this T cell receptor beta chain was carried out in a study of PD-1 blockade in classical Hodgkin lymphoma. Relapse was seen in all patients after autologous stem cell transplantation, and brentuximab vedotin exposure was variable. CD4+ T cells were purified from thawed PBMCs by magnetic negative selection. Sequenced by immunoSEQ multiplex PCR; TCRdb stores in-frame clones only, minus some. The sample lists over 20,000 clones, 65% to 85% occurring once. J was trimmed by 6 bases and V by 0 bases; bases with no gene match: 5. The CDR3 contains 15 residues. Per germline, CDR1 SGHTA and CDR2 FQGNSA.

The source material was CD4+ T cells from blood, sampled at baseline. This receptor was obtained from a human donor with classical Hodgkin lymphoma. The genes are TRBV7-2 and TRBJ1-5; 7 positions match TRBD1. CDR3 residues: CASSLAPTGVQPQHF. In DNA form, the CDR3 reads TGTGCCAGCAGCTTAGCTCCTACAGGGGTTCAGCCCCAGCATTTT.